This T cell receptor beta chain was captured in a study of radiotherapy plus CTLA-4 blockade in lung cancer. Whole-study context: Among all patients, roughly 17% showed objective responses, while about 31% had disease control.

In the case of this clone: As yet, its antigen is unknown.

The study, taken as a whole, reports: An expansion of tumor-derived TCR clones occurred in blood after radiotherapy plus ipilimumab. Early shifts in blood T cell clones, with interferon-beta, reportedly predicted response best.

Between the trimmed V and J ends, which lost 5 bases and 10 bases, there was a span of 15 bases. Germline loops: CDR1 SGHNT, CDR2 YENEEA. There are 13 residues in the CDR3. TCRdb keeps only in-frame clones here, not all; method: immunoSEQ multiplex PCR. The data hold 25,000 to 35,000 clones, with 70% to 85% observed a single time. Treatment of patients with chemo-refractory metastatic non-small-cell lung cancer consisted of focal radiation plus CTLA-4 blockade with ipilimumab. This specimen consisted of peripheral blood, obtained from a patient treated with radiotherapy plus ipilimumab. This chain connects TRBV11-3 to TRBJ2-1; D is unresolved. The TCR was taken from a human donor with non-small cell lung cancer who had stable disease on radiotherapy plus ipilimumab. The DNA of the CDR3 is TGTGCCAGCAGCCCACAGCACAGCAACGAGCAGTTCTTC. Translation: CASSPQHSNEQFF.